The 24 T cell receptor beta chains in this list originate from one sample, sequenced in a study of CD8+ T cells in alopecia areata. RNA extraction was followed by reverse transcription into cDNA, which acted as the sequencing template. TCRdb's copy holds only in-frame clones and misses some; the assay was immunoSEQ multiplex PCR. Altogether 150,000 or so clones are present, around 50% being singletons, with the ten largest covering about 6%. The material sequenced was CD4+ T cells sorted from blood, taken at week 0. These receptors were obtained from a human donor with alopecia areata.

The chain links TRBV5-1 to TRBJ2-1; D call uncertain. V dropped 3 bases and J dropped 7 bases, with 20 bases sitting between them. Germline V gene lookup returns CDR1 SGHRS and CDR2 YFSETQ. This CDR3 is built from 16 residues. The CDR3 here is CASSSTYRVVENEQFF. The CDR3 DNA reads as TGCGCCAGCAGCTCCACCTACAGAGTTGTGGAGAATGAGCAGTTCTTC.

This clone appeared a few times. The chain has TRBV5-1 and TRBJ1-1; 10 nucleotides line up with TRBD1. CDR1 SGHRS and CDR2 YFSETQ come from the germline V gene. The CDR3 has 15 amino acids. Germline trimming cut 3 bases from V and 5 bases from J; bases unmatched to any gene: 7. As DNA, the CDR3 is TGCGCCAGCAGCTCCTCCGGGACAGGGGATACTGAAGCTTTCTTT. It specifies CASSSSGTGDTEAFF.

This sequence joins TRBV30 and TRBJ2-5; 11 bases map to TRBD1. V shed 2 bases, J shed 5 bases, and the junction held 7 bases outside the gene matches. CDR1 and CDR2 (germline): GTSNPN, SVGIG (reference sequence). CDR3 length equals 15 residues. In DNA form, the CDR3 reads TGTGCCTGGAGTAAGGACAGGGGGCGTTCCGAGACCCAGTACTTC. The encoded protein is CAWSKDRGRSETQYF.

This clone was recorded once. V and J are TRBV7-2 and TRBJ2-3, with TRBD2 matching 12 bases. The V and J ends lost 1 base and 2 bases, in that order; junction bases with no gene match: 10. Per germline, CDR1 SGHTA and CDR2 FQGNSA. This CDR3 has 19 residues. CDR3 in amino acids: CASSLVASGGATHTDTQYF. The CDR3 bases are TGTGCCAGCAGCTTAGTTGCTAGCGGGGGGGCAACCCACACAGATACGCAGTATTTT. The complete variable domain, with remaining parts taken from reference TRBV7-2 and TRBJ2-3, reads GAGVSQSPSNKVTEKGKDVELRCDPISGHTALYWYRQSLGQGLEFLIYFQGNSAPDKSGLPSDRFSAERTGGSVSTLTIQRTQQEDSAVYLCASSLVASGGATHTDTQYFGPGTRLTVL.

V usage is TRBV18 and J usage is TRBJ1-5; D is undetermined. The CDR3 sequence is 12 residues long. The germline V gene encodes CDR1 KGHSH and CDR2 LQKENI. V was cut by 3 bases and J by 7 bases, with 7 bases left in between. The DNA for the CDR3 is TGTGCCAGCTCACCCTCGGGACAGCCCCAGCATTTT. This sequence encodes CASSPSGQPQHF.

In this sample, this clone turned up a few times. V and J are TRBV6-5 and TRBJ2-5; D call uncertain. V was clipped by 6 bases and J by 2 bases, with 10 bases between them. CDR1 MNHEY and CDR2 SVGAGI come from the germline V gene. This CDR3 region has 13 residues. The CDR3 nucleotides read TGTGCCAGCAGCCGCACGGTTCAAGAGACCCAGTACTTC. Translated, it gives CASSRTVQETQYF.

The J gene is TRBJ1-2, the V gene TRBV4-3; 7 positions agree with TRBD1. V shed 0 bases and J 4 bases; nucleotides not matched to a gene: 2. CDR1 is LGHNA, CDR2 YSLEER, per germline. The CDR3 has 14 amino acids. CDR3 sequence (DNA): TGCGCCAGCAGCCAAGATCGGGACAGCTATGGCTACACCTTC. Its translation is CASSQDRDSYGYTF.

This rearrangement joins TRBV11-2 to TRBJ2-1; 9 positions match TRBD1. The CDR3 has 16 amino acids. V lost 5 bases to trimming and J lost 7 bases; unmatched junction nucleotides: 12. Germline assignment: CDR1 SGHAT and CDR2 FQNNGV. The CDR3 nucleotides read TGTGCCAGCAGCCTCCTTACAGGGGGCGTTAGGAATGAGCAGTTCTTC. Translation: CASSLLTGGVRNEQFF.

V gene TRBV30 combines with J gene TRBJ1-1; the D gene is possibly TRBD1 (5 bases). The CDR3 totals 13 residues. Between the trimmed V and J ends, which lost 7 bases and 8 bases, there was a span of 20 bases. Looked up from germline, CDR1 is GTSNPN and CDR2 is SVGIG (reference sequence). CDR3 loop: CASERQGGREAFF. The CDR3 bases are TGTGCCTCAGAGAGGCAGGGAGGTCGGGAAGCTTTCTTT.

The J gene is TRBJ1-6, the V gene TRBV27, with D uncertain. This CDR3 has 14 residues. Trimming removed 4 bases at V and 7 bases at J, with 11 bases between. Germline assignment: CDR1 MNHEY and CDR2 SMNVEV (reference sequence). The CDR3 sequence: CASSYEGFNSPLHF. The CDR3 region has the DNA TGTGCCAGCAGTTACGAGGGTTTCAATTCACCCCTCCACTTT.

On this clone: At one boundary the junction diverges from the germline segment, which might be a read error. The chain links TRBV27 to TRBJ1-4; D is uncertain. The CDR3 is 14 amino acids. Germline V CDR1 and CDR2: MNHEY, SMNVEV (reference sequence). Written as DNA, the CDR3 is TGTGCCAGTAGTTCCCCCGGACTGGCCGAAAAACTGTTTTTT. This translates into CASSSPGLAEKLFF.

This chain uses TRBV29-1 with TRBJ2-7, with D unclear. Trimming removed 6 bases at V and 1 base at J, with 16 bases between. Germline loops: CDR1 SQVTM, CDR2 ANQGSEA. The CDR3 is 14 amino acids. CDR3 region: CSVRDTGQSYEQYF. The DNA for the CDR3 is TGCAGCGTACGCGACACGGGCCAATCCTACGAGCAGTACTTC.

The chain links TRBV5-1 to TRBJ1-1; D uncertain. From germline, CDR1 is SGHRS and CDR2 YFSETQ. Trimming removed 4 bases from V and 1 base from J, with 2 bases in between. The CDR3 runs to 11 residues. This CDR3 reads CASSQNTEAFF. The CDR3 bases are TGCGCCAGCAGCCAGAACACTGAAGCTTTCTTT.

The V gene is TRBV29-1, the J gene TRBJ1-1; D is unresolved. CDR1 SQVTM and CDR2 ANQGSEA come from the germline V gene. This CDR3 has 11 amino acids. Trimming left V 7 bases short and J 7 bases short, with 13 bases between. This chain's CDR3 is CSATPANEAFF. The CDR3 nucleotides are TGCAGCGCCACCCCGGCGAATGAAGCTTTCTTT.

The CDR3 protein is CASSLGESSSYEQYF. CDR3 DNA: TGCGCCAGCAGCTTGGGAGAATCGAGCTCCTACGAGCAGTACTTC. The chain uses TRBV5-1 and TRBJ2-7; no definite D call. From germline, CDR1 is SGHRS and CDR2 YFSETQ. V gave up 0 bases and J gave up 0 bases, with 10 bases separating them. The CDR3 runs to 15 residues.

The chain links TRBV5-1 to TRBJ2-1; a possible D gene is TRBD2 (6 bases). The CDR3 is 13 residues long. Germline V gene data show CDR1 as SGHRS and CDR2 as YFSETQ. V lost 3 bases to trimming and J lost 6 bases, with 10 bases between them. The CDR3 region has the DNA TGCGCCAGCAGCTCGGAGACTAGCAATGAGCAGTTCTTC. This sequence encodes CASSSETSNEQFF.

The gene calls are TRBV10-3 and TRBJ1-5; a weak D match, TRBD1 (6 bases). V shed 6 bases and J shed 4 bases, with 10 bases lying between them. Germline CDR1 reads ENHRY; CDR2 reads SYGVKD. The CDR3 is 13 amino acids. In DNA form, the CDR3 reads TGTGCCATCAGCCCTCAGGGGAATCAGCCCCAGCATTTT. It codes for CAISPQGNQPQHF.

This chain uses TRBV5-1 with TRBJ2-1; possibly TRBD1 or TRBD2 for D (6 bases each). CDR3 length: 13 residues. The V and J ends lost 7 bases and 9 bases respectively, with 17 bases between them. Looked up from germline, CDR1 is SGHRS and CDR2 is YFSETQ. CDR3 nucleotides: TGCGCCAGCTTCAAAGGCCCGGGGGCTGAGCAGTTCTTC. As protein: CASFKGPGAEQFF.

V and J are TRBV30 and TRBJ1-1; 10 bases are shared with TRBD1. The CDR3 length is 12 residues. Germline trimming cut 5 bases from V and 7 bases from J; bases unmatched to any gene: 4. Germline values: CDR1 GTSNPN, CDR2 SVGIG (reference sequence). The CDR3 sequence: CAWDRGQGEAFF. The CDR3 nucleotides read TGTGCCTGGGACAGGGGGCAAGGTGAAGCTTTCTTT.

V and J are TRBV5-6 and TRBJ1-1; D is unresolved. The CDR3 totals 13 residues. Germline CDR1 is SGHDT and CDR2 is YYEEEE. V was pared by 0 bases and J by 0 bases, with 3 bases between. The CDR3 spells CASSLAVNTEAFF. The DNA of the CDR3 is TGTGCCAGCAGCTTGGCCGTGAACACTGAAGCTTTCTTT.

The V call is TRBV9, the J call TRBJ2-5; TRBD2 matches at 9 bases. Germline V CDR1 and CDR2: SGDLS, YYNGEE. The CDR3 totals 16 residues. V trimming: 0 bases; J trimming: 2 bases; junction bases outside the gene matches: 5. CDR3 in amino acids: CASSVAGGGAQETQYF. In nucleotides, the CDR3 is TGTGCCAGCAGCGTAGCTGGCGGGGGGGCGCAAGAGACCCAGTACTTC.

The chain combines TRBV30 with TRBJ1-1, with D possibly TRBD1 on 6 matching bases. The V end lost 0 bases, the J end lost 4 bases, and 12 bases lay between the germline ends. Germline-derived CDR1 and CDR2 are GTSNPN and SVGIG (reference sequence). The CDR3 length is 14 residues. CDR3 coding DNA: TGTGCCTGGAGTGTAGGGGGATTGGGCACTGAAGCTTTCTTT. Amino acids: CAWSVGGLGTEAFF. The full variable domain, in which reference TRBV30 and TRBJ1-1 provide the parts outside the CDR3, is SQTIHQWPATLVQPVGSPLSLECTVEGTSNPNLYWYRQAAGRGLQLLFYSVGIGQISSEVPQNLSASRPQDRQFILSSKKLLLSDSGFYLCAWSVGGLGTEAFFGQGTRLTVV.

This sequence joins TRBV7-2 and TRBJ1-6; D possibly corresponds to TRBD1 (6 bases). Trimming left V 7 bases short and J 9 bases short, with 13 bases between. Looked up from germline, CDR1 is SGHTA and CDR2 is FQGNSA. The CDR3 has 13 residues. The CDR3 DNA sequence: TGTGCCAGCAAACAACAGGGTACTTCACCCCTCCACTTT. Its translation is CASKQQGTSPLHF.

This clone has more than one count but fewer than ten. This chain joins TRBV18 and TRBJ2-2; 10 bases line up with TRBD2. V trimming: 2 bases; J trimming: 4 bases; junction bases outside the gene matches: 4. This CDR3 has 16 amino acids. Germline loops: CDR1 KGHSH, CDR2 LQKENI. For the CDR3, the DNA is TGTGCCAGCTCACCATGGACTAGCGGTGGCACCGGGGAGCTGTTTTTT. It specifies CASSPWTSGGTGELFF.